The 12 T cell receptor beta chains given below trace back to one sample, sequenced in a study of Graves' ophthalmopathy and Graves' hyperthyroidism. RNA served as the template for amplifying TCR beta CDR3 regions. First-round RT-PCR with HTBI primers preceded a second-round multiplex PCR. TCRdb reanalysed the multiplex PCR reads using MiXCR and keeps one entry per CDR3 protein. The table shows more than 550,000 distinct CDR3 sequences, with under 50% occurring only once. The sequencing sample was made of peripheral blood. The receptors come from an adult man with Graves' ophthalmopathy.

This clonotype was seen many times. V gene TRBV29-1 combines with J gene TRBJ1-1; no firm D call. The germline V gene encodes CDR1 SQVTM and CDR2 ANQGSEA. Trimming pared 5 bases from V and 0 bases from J, leaving 4 bases between. CDR3 length: 11 amino acids. The CDR3 loop is CSVQMNTEAFF. CDR3 nucleotide sequence: TGCAGCGTTCAGATGAACACTGAAGCTTTCTTT. Full variable domain (missing parts from reference TRBV29-1 and TRBJ1-1): SAVISQKPSRDICQRGTSLTIQCQVDSQVTMMFWYRQQPGQSLTLIATANQGSEATYESGFVIDKFPISRPNLTFSTLTVSNMSPEDSSIYLCSVQMNTEAFFGQGTRLTVV.

This clonotype has ten or more counts. The CDR3 is CASSPDETSGANVLTF. The CDR3 nucleotides are TGCGCCAGCAGCCCCGACGAGACATCTGGGGCCAACGTCCTGACTTTC. The chain recombines TRBV4-3 with TRBJ2-6; D is undetermined. Trimming took off 4 bases at V and 1 base at J, with 11 bases between the two ends. The CDR3 covers 16 residues. Germline V lookup: CDR1 LGHNA, CDR2 YSLEER.

In this sample, this clonotype turned up many times. This chain connects TRBV20-1 to TRBJ1-1; D gene unclear. The germline V gene has CDR1 DFQATT and CDR2 SNEGSKA (reference sequence). The CDR3 loop spans 14 amino acids. The V end was cut by 6 bases, the J end by 0 bases, with 14 bases between. CDR3 in DNA: TGCAGTGCCCGGCCTGGACGGATGAACACTGAAGCTTTCTTT. Its translation: CSARPGRMNTEAFF.

This clonotype was detected many times. The chain recombines TRBV4-1 with TRBJ1-2, with no clear D. The CDR3 totals 15 residues. The ends were cut back, 1 base at V and 0 bases at J, with 9 bases in the middle. The germline gives CDR1 MGHRA, CDR2 YSYEKL. The CDR3 loop is CASSQAQSPNYGYTF. The CDR3 coding sequence is TGCGCCAGCAGCCAAGCCCAGAGCCCTAACTATGGCTACACCTTC.

This chain uses TRBV2 with TRBJ2-5, with TRBD2 matching 10 bases. J was trimmed by 5 bases and V by 2 bases; bases with no gene match: 17. CDR1 SNHLY and CDR2 FYNNEI come from the germline V gene. CDR3 length equals 19 residues. CDR3 amino acids: CASSEMEGRLAGVDETQYF. The DNA of the CDR3 is TGTGCCAGCAGTGAAATGGAGGGTCGTCTAGCGGGAGTCGATGAGACCCAGTACTTC.

The chain uses TRBV30 and TRBJ1-6; possibly TRBD1 for D (5 bases). Per the germline V gene, CDR1 is GTSNPN and CDR2 is SVGIG (reference sequence). This CDR3 comprises 13 residues. V dropped 3 bases and J dropped 9 bases, with 12 bases sitting between them. The CDR3 spells CAWRGVDGSPLHF. DNA of the CDR3: TGTGCCTGGAGGGGGGTCGATGGTTCACCCCTCCACTTT. The whole variable domain, remainder taken from reference TRBV30 and TRBJ1-6, is SQTIHQWPATLVQPVGSPLSLECTVEGTSNPNLYWYRQAAGRGLQLLFYSVGIGQISSEVPQNLSASRPQDRQFILSSKKLLLSDSGFYLCAWRGVDGSPLHFGNGTRLTVT.

The rearrangement joins TRBV29-1 to TRBJ2-5, with a possible D match to TRBD1 (7 bases). The V gene's germline CDR1 is SQVTM and CDR2 ANQGSEA. This CDR3 is 13 amino acids long. With 6 bases removed from V and 5 bases from J, the gap between germline ends came to 16 bases. The CDR3 region is CSVASTGRETQYF. The DNA of the CDR3 is TGCAGCGTAGCCTCGACAGGGAGGGAGACCCAGTACTTC.

This clonotype has ten or more counts. CDR3 sequence (DNA): TGCAGTGCTAGCCAGGGGGTCTCGTCACCCCTCCACTTT. Translated: CSASQGVSSPLHF. The rearrangement uses TRBV20-1 and TRBJ1-6, with 7 bases matching TRBD1. With V trimmed by 3 bases and J by 10 bases, 6 bases remained unmatched. The CDR3 has 13 residues. Germline lookup yields CDR1 DFQATT and CDR2 SNEGSKA (reference sequence).

Many counts were recorded for this clonotype. The rearrangement links TRBV5-6 to TRBJ1-5; weak D call: TRBD1 (5 bases). Per germline, CDR1 SGHDT and CDR2 YYEEEE. V was trimmed by 2 bases and J by 1 base, leaving 13 bases between them. The CDR3 is 16 residues long. The CDR3 protein is CASSFGATASNQPQHF. Here the CDR3 DNA reads TGTGCCAGCAGCTTCGGGGCGACGGCAAGCAATCAGCCCCAGCATTTT.

The chain couples TRBV25-1 to TRBJ1-6; D is undetermined. CDR1 and CDR2 from the germline V gene are MGHDK and SYGVNS. The CDR3 is 11 residues long. CDR3 sequence reads: CAGFGRSPLHF. CDR3 sequence (DNA): TGTGCTGGGTTCGGCCGTTCACCCCTCCACTTT.

CDR3 bases: TGCAGAATAGCGTGGGAGGCGGTTACCTACGAGCAGTACTTC. It codes for CRIAWEAVTYEQYF. The chain links TRBV20-1 to TRBJ2-7; D possibly corresponds to TRBD2 (6 bases). Germline V gene lookup returns CDR1 DFQATT and CDR2 SNEGSKA (reference sequence). This CDR3 is 14 amino acids long.

This clonotype showed up just a few times. The chain carries TRBV5-4 and TRBJ2-5; 10 nucleotides align to TRBD2. V was pared by 5 bases and J by 4 bases, with 11 bases of the junction left unmatched. CDR1 and CDR2 (germline): SGHNT, YYREEE (reference sequence). The CDR3 has 16 residues. CDR3 nucleotide sequence: TGTGCCAGCAGGGACGCCCGACTAGCGGGCACAGAGACCCAGTACTTC. Its translation: CASRDARLAGTETQYF.